One and the same sample provided the 3 T cell receptor beta chains below, sequenced in a study of T cell changes during pregnancy in multiple sclerosis. Assay: immunoSEQ multiplex PCR; the TCRdb copy retains only in-frame clones and omits some. The sample includes about 59,000 clones, about 94% of them seen just once. Sequencing used CD4+ T cells from peripheral blood mononuclear cells, obtained before pregnancy. All receptors derive from a female donor with multiple sclerosis, enrolled in a pregnancy study.

J is TRBJ2-5 and V is TRBV7-8; 11 bases are a match to TRBD2. CDR3 length equals 14 residues. Germline lookup yields CDR1 SGHVS and CDR2 FQNEAQ. Trimming removed 3 bases from V and 4 bases from J; junction bases left unmatched: 1. The CDR3 DNA reads as TGTGCCAGCAGCTTTAGCGGGAGGGGAGAGACCCAGTACTTC. Translation gives CASSFSGRGETQYF.

This sequence joins TRBV27 and TRBJ2-1; 7 nucleotides agree with TRBD2. This CDR3 spans 15 amino acids. Looked up from germline, CDR1 is MNHEY and CDR2 is SMNVEV (reference sequence). V shed 7 bases and J 10 bases; nucleotides not matched to a gene: 16. The CDR3 here is CASTGKASGRPEQFF. The DNA for the CDR3 is TGTGCCAGCACTGGGAAGGCTAGCGGACGCCCAGAGCAGTTCTTC.

The chain carries TRBV6-6 and TRBJ1-5; TRBD1 might be the D (6 bases). Germline-derived CDR1 and CDR2 are MNHNY and SVGAGI (reference sequence). CDR3 length equals 16 residues. The ends were cut back, 2 bases at V and 9 bases at J, with 20 bases in the middle. CDR3 in amino acids: CASSYGGAPAKRPQHF. CDR3 nucleotides: TGTGCCAGCAGTTACGGGGGGGCGCCTGCGAAAAGGCCCCAGCATTTT.